This T cell receptor beta chain is drawn from a study of shared clonotypes between healthy human individuals. Study-wide context: Each donor had three CD4 naive, three CD4 memory, two CD8 naive and one CD8 memory plate. The study's findings and limits: Rarefaction analysis demonstrated incomplete sorted-subset sequencing notwithstanding large depth.

Remarks on this clone: Its antigen is unidentified.

Measured with immunoSEQ multiplex PCR; TCRdb has only the in-frame clones, and not every one. The table shows 550,000 to 850,000 clones, with around 67% occurring only once. CDR1 GTSNPN and CDR2 SVGIG come from the germline V gene (reference sequence). The CDR3 totals 11 residues. Trimming removed 5 bases from V and 13 bases from J, with 17 bases in between. Sequenced: memory CD4+ T cells sorted from blood. The subset is: CD45RA-negative fraction. The J gene is TRBJ1-2, the V gene TRBV30; D call uncertain. This TCR derives from a woman under 40 in good health. CDR3 sequence: CAWVVGMSPTF. The CDR3 region has the DNA TGTGCCTGGGTGGTCGGGATGAGTCCCACCTTC.